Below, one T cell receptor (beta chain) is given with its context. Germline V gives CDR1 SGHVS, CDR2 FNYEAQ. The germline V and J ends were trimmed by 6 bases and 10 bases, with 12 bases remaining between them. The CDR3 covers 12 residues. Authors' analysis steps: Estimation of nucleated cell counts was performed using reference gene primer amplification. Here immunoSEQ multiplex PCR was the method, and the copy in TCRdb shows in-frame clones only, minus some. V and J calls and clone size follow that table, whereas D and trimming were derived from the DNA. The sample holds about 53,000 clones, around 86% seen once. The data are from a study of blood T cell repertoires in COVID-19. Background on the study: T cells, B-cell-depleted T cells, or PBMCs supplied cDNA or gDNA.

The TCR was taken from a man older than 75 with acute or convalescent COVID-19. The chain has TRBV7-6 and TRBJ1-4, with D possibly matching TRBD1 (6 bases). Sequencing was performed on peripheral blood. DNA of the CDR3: TGTGCCAGCAGTGTACAGGGTCGAAAACTGTTTTTT. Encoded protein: CASSVQGRKLFF.